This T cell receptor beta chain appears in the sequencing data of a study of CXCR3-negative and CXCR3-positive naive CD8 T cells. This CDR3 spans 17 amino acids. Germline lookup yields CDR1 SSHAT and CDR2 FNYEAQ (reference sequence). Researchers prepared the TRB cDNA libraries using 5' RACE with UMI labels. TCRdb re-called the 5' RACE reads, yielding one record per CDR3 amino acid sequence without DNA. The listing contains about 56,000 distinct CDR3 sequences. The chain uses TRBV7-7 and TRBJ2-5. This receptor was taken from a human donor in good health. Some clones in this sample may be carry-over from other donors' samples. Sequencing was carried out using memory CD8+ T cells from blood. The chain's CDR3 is CASSQKSPRPQQETQYF.